This T cell receptor beta chain was identified in a study of blood T cell repertoires in COVID-19. Profiling relied on immunoSEQ multiplex PCR, and the TCRdb table lists in-frame clones only, not all of them. This table has approximately 89,000 clones, roughly 85% appearing once. The CDR3 sequence is 13 residues long. Germline values: CDR1 MDHEN, CDR2 SYDVKM. The V end was cut by 6 bases, the J end by 7 bases, with 13 bases between. Sequencing was done on a sample of peripheral blood. The chain recombines TRBV28 with TRBJ1-5; D uncertain. The sequence was collected from a man between 65 and 85 years old with acute or convalescent COVID-19. The CDR3 is CASSASGGQPQHF. The CDR3 nucleotides read TGTGCCAGCAGCGCCTCGGGTGGGCAGCCCCAGCATTTT.